The 21 T cell receptor beta chains presented below share a single source sample, sequenced in a study of shared clonotypes between healthy human individuals. Sequenced by immunoSEQ multiplex PCR; TCRdb stores in-frame clones only, minus some. Here the sample spans 2 million to 2.5 million clones, under 97% being singletons. Sequenced input: naive CD4+ T cells sorted from blood. Subset denoted: CD45RA+ positively selected. The receptor source for this set is a man younger than 35 in good health.

The chain links TRBV25-1 to TRBJ2-1; D not certain. Trimming took 0 bases from V and 8 from J, leaving 5 bases between them. In germline, CDR1 is MGHDK, CDR2 SYGVNS. The CDR3 runs to 12 residues. The CDR3 reads CASSEYQHEQFF. The DNA of the CDR3 is TGTGCCAGCAGTGAATACCAGCATGAGCAGTTCTTC.

The chain carries TRBV7-9 and TRBJ2-6; 11 bases line up with TRBD1. The CDR3 totals 19 residues. CDR1 SEHNR and CDR2 FQNEAQ come from the germline V gene (reference sequence). Germline trimming cut 3 bases from V and 0 bases from J; bases unmatched to any gene: 7. The CDR3 reads CASSFLGTGGPSGANVLTF. The CDR3 DNA reads as TGTGCCAGCAGCTTCTTGGGGACAGGGGGACCCTCTGGGGCCAACGTCCTGACTTTC.

The chain carries TRBV6-1 and TRBJ2-7, with D possibly called TRBD1 or TRBD2 (5 bases each). V lost 1 base to trimming and J lost 6 bases, with 13 bases between them. The germline V gene has CDR1 MNHNS and CDR2 SASEGT. The CDR3 extends over 14 amino acids. The DNA for the CDR3 is TGTGCCAGCAGTGAAGGCCCGGGGCGGCGCGAGCAGTACTTC. This sequence encodes CASSEGPGRREQYF.

Comment on this clone: The same CDR3 is also encoded by other DNA sequences in this sample. The V and J genes are TRBV7-2 and TRBJ2-7, with D hard to call. The V gene lost 6 bases and the J gene lost 1 base, with 10 bases spanning the gap. The CDR3 has 13 amino acids. The germline V gene encodes CDR1 SGHTA and CDR2 FQGNSA. The CDR3 DNA reads TGTGCCAGCAGTCCCGACCCATCCTACGAGCAGTACTTC. Its translation is CASSPDPSYEQYF.

This clone was seen only a few times. This sample also contains other DNA sequences that code for the same CDR3. The chain has TRBV5-1 and TRBJ1-4; possibly TRBD1 for D (5 bases). CDR3 length: 14 amino acids. Trimming removed 2 bases at V and 4 bases at J, with 9 bases between. Germline CDR1 reads SGHRS; CDR2 reads YFSETQ. CDR3 nucleotides: TGCGCCAGCAGCTTCGGCCAGGGTAATGAAAAACTGTTTTTT. It translates to CASSFGQGNEKLFF.

Remarks on this clone: One end of the junction varies from germline; a read error may be responsible. The sample holds other DNA sequences that translate to the same CDR3. The chain employs TRBV7-7 and TRBJ1-6; D gene unclear. The CDR3 sequence is 13 residues long. CDR1 SSHAT and CDR2 FNYEAQ come from the germline V gene (reference sequence). Here the CDR3 DNA reads TGTGCTAGCAGCTTAGACTATAATTCACCCCTCCACTTT. Protein sequence: CASSLDYNSPLHF.

The gene calls are TRBV7-9 and TRBJ2-5; maybe TRBD2 (6 bases). Germline V gives CDR1 SEHNR, CDR2 FQNEAQ (reference sequence). The V end lost 6 bases, the J end lost 2 bases, and 16 bases lay between the germline ends. This CDR3 has 15 residues. Written as DNA, the CDR3 is TGTGCCAGCAGGCCCGGGAGAGCTATACAAGAGACCCAGTACTTC. It yields the protein CASRPGRAIQETQYF. Using reference TRBV7-9 and TRBJ2-5 for the parts outside the CDR3, the full variable domain is DTGVSQNPRHKITKRGQNVTFRCDPISEHNRLYWYRQTLGQGPEFLTYFQNEAQLEKSRLLSDRFSAERPKGSFSTLEIQRTEQGDSAMYLCASRPGRAIQETQYFGPGTRLLVL.

About this clone itself: The sample carries other DNA sequences with the same CDR3. This chain connects TRBV18 to TRBJ2-7; D is unresolved. CDR3 length: 12 residues. From germline, CDR1 is KGHSH and CDR2 LQKENI. V was clipped by 6 bases and J by 0 bases, with 6 bases between them. CDR3 nucleotides: TGTGCCAGCTCCCAGGACTCCTACGAGCAGTACTTC. This translates into CASSQDSYEQYF.

J is TRBJ2-1 and V is TRBV18; D may correspond to TRBD1 or TRBD2 (6 bases each). Germline CDR1 is KGHSH and CDR2 is LQKENI. The CDR3 is 15 amino acids. V gave up 1 base and J gave up 5 bases, with 12 bases separating them. For the CDR3, the DNA is TGTGCCAGCTCACCACGGCCGAGGGGGGACAATGAGCAGTTCTTC. As protein: CASSPRPRGDNEQFF.

This chain joins TRBV7-2 and TRBJ1-1; 9 bases line up with TRBD1. Looked up from germline, CDR1 is SGHTA and CDR2 is FQGNSA. Trimming removed 5 bases from V and 10 bases from J; junction bases left unmatched: 8. This CDR3 is 13 amino acids long. CDR3 protein: CASSITGGVGAFF. CDR3 coding DNA: TGTGCCAGCAGCATCACAGGGGGCGTCGGAGCTTTCTTT.

The count of this clone is one. The chain couples TRBV6-6 to TRBJ2-6, with TRBD1 as a possible D gene (6 bases). CDR3 size: 16 residues. V gave up 4 bases and J gave up 1 base, with 11 bases separating them. Germline CDR1 and CDR2: MNHNY and SVGAGI (reference sequence). CDR3 coding DNA: TGTGCCAGCAGTTCCAGAGGGGGTTCTGGGGCCAACGTCCTGACTTTC. Its protein is CASSSRGGSGANVLTF.

V is TRBV10-1 and J is TRBJ1-6, with D unresolved. Trimming stripped 5 bases from V and 7 bases from J, with 9 bases between. Germline CDR1 WNHNN, CDR2 SYGVQD (reference sequence). The CDR3 has 13 amino acids. The CDR3 loop is CASSRTGNSPLHF. DNA for the CDR3: TGCGCCAGCAGTCGAACTGGGAATTCACCCCTCCACTTT.

The chain joins TRBV18 to TRBJ2-7, with TRBD2 matching over 11 bases. The germline CDR1 and CDR2 sequences are KGHSH and LQKENI. The CDR3 length is 15 residues. J was trimmed by 4 bases and V by 5 bases; bases with no gene match: 7. Written as DNA, the CDR3 is TGTGCCAGCTCAATGGGACTAGCGGAGCGGTACGAGCAGTACTTC. It yields the protein CASSMGLAERYEQYF.

This chain uses TRBV10-3 with TRBJ1-6, with D unresolved. The CDR3 covers 13 residues. V gave up 2 bases and J gave up 14 bases, with 13 bases separating them. Germline assignment: CDR1 ENHRY and CDR2 SYGVKD. The CDR3 loop reads CAISEGEGISLHF. Here the CDR3 DNA reads TGTGCCATCAGTGAGGGGGAGGGTATCTCCCTCCACTTT.

The chain joins TRBV5-1 to TRBJ2-1; perhaps TRBD1 as D (7 bases). From germline, CDR1 is SGHRS and CDR2 YFSETQ. Trimming pared 4 bases from V and 5 bases from J, leaving 22 bases between. The CDR3 runs to 17 residues. This CDR3 reads CASSRTGVGQTNNEQFF. The CDR3, as DNA: TGCGCCAGCAGCAGGACGGGGGTGGGACAGACGAACAATGAGCAGTTCTTC. Combining the CDR3 with reference TRBV5-1 and TRBJ2-1 gives the whole variable domain KAGVTQTPRYLIKTRGQQVTLSCSPISGHRSVSWYQQTPGQGLQFLFEYFSETQRNKGNFPGRFSGRQFSNSRSEMNVSTLELGDSALYLCASSRTGVGQTNNEQFFGPGTRLTVL.

This clone appeared once. V gene TRBV27 combines with J gene TRBJ2-5; 9 bases align to TRBD1. The CDR3 spans 15 residues. Germline V gene sequence: CDR1 MNHEY, CDR2 SMNVEV (reference sequence). Germline trimming cut 5 bases from V and 1 base from J; bases unmatched to any gene: 5. CDR3 sequence reads: CASSVLQGAQETQYF. The CDR3 nucleotides read TGTGCCAGCAGTGTACTACAGGGGGCCCAAGAGACCCAGTACTTC.

As for this clone: The same CDR3 arises from other DNA sequences in this sample as well. The V and J genes are TRBV6-1 and TRBJ1-1; 9 positions agree with TRBD1. The CDR3 spans 13 residues. Germline assignment: CDR1 MNHNS and CDR2 SASEGT. V shed 7 bases and J 4 bases; nucleotides not matched to a gene: 4. CDR3 nucleotides: TGTGCCAGCACGCTGACAGGGGGCACTGAAGCTTTCTTT. It yields the protein CASTLTGGTEAFF.

This clone occurred once. This rearrangement joins TRBV7-9 to TRBJ2-7; 7 bases fit TRBD2. The CDR3 contains 14 residues. V was clipped by 4 bases and J by 9 bases; unmatched bases: 12. CDR1 and CDR2 (germline): SEHNR, FQNEAQ (reference sequence). The CDR3 protein is CASSSSGILGTQYF. CDR3 in DNA: TGTGCCAGCAGCTCTAGCGGAATCCTGGGGACGCAGTACTTC.

The chain carries TRBV30 and TRBJ1-2; tentatively, D is TRBD1 (6 bases). The V gene lost 0 bases and the J gene lost 4 bases, with 18 bases spanning the gap. From germline, CDR1 is GTSNPN and CDR2 SVGIG (reference sequence). This CDR3 is built from 16 residues. CDR3 sequence reads: CAWSVRGQLGRYGYTF. DNA for the CDR3: TGTGCCTGGAGTGTACGTGGACAGCTAGGTCGCTATGGCTACACCTTC.

The V gene is TRBV5-6, the J gene TRBJ2-5; D is uncertain. This CDR3 is built from 12 residues. Looked up from germline, CDR1 is SGHDT and CDR2 is YYEEEE. V lost 4 bases to trimming and J lost 2 bases, with 6 bases between them. CDR3 nucleotide sequence: TGTGCCAGCAGCGGCATTCAAGAGACCCAGTACTTC. Amino acid sequence: CASSGIQETQYF.

The V gene is TRBV10-3, the J gene TRBJ1-2, with 7 bases matching TRBD1. The J segment lost 6 bases and the V segment lost 10 bases, leaving 2 bases of the junction unmatched. The germline CDR1 and CDR2 sequences are ENHRY and SYGVKD. This CDR3 contains 10 residues. DNA of the CDR3: TGTGCCACCGGACAGGATGGCTACACCTTC. This encodes CATGQDGYTF.